This TCR beta chain was recovered during a study of blood T cell repertoires in COVID-19. At the level of the study: The United States, Italy and Spain provided the acute and convalescent COVID-19 samples. In each case, the material was cDNA or gDNA derived from T cells, B-cell-depleted T cells, or PBMCs.

Followed over time, Seattle patients had been enrolled while infection was active. Trimming pared 6 bases from V and 0 bases from J, leaving 9 bases between. The CDR3 is 14 amino acids. Germline V lookup: CDR1 LGHDT, CDR2 YNNKEL (reference sequence). This table comes from immunoSEQ multiplex PCR, and its TCRdb copy is limited to in-frame clones, with some not included. Of nearly 200,000 clones in the sample, about 82% were seen once. The specimen sequenced was peripheral blood. The TCR comes from a man in his sixties with COVID-19, enrolled during active disease. The V and J genes are TRBV3-1 (or the pseudogene TRBV3-2) and TRBJ1-3; no clear D. As DNA, the CDR3 is TGTGCCAGCAGTCCCCGTATCTCTGGAAACACCATATATTTT. Translation gives CASSPRISGNTIYF.